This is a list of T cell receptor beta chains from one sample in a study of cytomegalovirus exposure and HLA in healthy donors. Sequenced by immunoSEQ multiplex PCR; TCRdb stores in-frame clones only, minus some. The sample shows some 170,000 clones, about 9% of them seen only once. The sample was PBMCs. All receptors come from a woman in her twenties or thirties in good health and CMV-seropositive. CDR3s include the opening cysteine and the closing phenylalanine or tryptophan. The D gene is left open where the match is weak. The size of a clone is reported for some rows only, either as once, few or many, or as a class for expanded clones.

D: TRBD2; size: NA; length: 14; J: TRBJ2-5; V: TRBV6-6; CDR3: CASTFSGAQETQYF; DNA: TGTGCCAGCACCTTCAGCGGGGCCCAAGAGACCCAGTACTTC
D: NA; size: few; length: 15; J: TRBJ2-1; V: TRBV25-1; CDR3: CASSEFGTSYNEQFF; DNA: TGTGCCAGCAGTGAATTTGGGACAAGCTACAATGAGCAGTTCTTC
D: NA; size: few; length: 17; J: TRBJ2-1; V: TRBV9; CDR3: CASSVVGGGSGYNEQFF; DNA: TGTGCCAGCAGCGTAGTGGGGGGCGGGAGTGGTTACAATGAGCAGTTCTTC
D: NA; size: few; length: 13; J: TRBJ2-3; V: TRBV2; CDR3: CASSDVAADTQYF; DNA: TGTGCCAGCAGTGATGTGGCAGCAGATACGCAGTATTTT
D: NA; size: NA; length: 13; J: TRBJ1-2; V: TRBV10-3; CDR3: CAIRKEFLYGYTF; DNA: TGTGCCATCAGGAAGGAGTTCCTCTATGGCTACACCTTC
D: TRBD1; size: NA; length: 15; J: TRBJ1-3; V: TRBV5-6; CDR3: CASSQWDRRGNTIYF; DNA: TGTGCCAGCAGCCAATGGGACAGACGTGGAAACACCATATATTTT
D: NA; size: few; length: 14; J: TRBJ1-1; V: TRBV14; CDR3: CASSHPRGYTEAFF; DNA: TGTGCCAGCAGCCACCCCAGGGGCTACACTGAAGCTTTCTTT
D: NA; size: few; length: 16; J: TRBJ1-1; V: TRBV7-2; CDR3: CASSSGRRGGNTEAFF; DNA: TGTGCCAGCAGCTCGGGGAGAAGAGGCGGGAACACTGAAGCTTTCTTT
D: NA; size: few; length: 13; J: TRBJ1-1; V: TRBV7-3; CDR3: CASSVQKNTEAFF; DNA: TGTGCCAGCAGCGTACAAAAGAACACTGAAGCTTTCTTT
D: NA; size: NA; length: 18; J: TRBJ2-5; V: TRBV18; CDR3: CASSPLPSGGGRQETQYF; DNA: TGTGCCAGCTCACCACTTCCCTCTGGGGGCGGCCGGCAAGAGACCCAGTACTTC
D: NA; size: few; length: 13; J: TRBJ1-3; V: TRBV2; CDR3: CASRVTPGNTIYF; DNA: TGTGCCAGCAGGGTTACTCCTGGAAACACCATATATTTT
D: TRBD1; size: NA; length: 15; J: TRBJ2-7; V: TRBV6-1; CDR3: CASSGDRSYPAEQYF; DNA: TGTGCCAGCAGTGGGGACAGGTCCTACCCGGCGGAGCAGTACTTC
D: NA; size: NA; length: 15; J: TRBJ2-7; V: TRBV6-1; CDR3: CASSGTGRPPYEQYF; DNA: TGTGCCAGCAGTGGTACAGGGCGACCTCCCTACGAGCAGTACTTC
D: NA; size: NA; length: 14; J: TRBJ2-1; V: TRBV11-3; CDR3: CASSLGGAYNEQFF; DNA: TGTGCCAGCAGCTTAGGAGGAGCCTACAATGAGCAGTTCTTC
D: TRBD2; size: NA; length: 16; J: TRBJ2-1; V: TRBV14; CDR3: CASSPVGGRTYNEQFF; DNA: TGTGCCAGCAGCCCCGTGGGGGGGAGGACCTACAATGAGCAGTTCTTC
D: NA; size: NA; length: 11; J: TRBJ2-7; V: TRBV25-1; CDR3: CASSDIYEQYF; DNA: TGTGCCAGCAGTGATATCTACGAGCAGTACTTC
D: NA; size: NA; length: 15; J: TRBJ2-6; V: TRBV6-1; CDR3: CASSEGGSGANVLTF; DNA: TGTGCCAGCAGTGAGGGGGGCTCTGGGGCCAACGTCCTGACTTTC
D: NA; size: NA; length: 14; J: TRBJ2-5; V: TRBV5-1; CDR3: CASSPGTLQETQYF; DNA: TGCGCCAGCAGCCCCGGGACTCTTCAAGAGACCCAGTACTTC
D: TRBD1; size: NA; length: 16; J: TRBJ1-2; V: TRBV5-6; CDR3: CASSPVHRGTIYGYTF; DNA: TGTGCCAGCAGCCCCGTCCACAGGGGGACTATCTATGGCTACACCTTC
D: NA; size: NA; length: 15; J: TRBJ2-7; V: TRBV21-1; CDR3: CASSRVSGAAYEQYF; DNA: TGTGCCAGCAGCAGGGTTTCGGGAGCGGCCTACGAGCAGTACTTC
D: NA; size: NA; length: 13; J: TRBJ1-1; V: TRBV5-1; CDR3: CASSSSPYTEAFF; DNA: TGCGCCAGCAGCAGCTCCCCATACACTGAAGCTTTCTTT
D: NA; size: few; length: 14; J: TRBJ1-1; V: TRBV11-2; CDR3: CASSREQGFTEAFF; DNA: TGTGCCAGCAGCCGCGAACAGGGATTCACTGAAGCTTTCTTT
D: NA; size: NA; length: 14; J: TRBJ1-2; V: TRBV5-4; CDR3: CASSPRGRERGYTF; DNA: TGTGCCAGCAGCCCCAGGGGCAGGGAGAGGGGCTACACCTTC
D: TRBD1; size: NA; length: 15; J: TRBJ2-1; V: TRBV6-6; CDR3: CASRSGGQAYNEQFF; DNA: TGTGCCAGCAGGTCAGGGGGCCAGGCCTACAATGAGCAGTTCTTC
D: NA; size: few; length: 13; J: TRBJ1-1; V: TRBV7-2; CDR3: CASSSAGNTEAFF; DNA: TGTGCCAGCAGCTCGGCAGGGAACACTGAAGCTTTCTTT
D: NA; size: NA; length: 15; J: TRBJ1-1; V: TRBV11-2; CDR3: CASSPVLRMNTEAFF; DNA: TGTGCCAGCAGCCCAGTTCTGCGGATGAACACTGAAGCTTTCTTT
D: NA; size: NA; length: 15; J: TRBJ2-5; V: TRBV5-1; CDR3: CASSLPPASAETQYF; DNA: TGCGCCAGCAGCCTGCCGCCGGCTAGCGCCGAGACCCAGTACTTC
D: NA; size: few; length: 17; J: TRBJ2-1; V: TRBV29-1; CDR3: CSVEESSVSGRYNEQFF; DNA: TGCAGCGTTGAAGAGAGTTCAGTCAGCGGCCGCTACAATGAGCAGTTCTTC
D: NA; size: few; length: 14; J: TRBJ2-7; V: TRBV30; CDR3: CAWRFLGASYEQYF; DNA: TGTGCCTGGAGGTTTCTAGGGGCCAGCTACGAGCAGTACTTC
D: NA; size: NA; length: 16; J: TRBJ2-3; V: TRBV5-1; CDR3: CASRVGRGPSTDTQYF; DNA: TGCGCCAGCAGGGTAGGAAGAGGGCCTAGCACAGATACGCAGTATTTT
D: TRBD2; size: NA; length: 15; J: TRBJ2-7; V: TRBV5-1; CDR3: CASSLTGGLTYEQYF; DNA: TGCGCCAGCAGCTTAACGGGAGGGTTAACCTACGAGCAGTACTTC
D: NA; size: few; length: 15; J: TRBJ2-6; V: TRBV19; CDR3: CASTIGGSGANVLTF; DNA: TGTGCCAGTACCATTGGGGGGTCTGGGGCCAACGTCCTGACTTTC
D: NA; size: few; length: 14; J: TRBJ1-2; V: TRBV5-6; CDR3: CASSLGFSAEGYTF; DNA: TGTGCCAGCAGCTTGGGTTTTTCGGCGGAGGGCTACACCTTC
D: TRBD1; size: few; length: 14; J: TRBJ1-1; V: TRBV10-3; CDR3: CAISWGQMNTEAFF; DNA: TGTGCCATCAGTTGGGGACAGATGAACACTGAAGCTTTCTTT
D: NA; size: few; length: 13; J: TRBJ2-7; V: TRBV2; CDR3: CASSDDSSYEQYF; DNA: TGTGCCAGCAGTGATGACAGTTCCTACGAGCAGTACTTC
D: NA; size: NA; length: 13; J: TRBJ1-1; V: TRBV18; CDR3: CASSPGRNTEAFF; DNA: TGTGCCAGCTCACCCGGTAGGAACACTGAAGCTTTCTTT
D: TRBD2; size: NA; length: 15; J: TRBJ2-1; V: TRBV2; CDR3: CASSASGRAYNEQFF; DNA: TGTGCCAGCAGTGCTAGCGGGAGGGCATACAATGAGCAGTTCTTC
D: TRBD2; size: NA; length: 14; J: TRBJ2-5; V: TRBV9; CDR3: CASSVSGSGETQYF; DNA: TGTGCCAGCAGCGTTAGCGGGAGCGGAGAGACCCAGTACTTC
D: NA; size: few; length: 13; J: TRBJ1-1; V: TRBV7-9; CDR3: CASGPSGGTEAFF; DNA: TGTGCCAGCGGACCTTCGGGAGGCACTGAAGCTTTCTTT
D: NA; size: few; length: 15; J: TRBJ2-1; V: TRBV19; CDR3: CASALGTPFSNEQFF; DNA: TGTGCCAGTGCTCTCGGGACACCCTTTTCCAATGAGCAGTTCTTC
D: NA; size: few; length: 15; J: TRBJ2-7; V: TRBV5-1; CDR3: CASQEVRGGSYEQYF; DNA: TGCGCCAGCCAGGAGGTCAGGGGAGGGAGCTACGAGCAGTACTTC
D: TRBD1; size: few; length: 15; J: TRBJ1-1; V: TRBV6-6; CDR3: CASSGDSFMNTEAFF; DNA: TGTGCCAGCAGTGGGGACAGCTTTATGAACACTGAAGCTTTCTTT
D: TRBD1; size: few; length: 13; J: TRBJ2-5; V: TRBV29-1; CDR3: CSAARGMVATQYF; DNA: TGCAGCGCCGCCAGGGGGATGGTGGCGACCCAGTACTTC
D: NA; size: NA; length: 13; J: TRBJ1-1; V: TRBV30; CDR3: CAWTRQVGTEAFF; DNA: TGTGCCTGGACTAGACAGGTGGGAACTGAAGCTTTCTTT
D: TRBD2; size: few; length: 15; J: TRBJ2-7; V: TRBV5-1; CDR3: CASSLELAGESSRFF; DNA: TGCGCCAGCAGCTTGGAGCTAGCGGGAGAGTCATCTCGATTCTTC
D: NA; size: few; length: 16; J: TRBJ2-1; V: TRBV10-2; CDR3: CASSESPGWTPSEQFF; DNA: TGCGCCAGCAGTGAGTCCCCGGGCTGGACACCCAGTGAGCAGTTCTTC
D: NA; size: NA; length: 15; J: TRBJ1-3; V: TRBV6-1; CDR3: CASSEAWGPGNTIYF; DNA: TGTGCCAGCAGTGAAGCGTGGGGGCCGGGAAACACCATATATTTT
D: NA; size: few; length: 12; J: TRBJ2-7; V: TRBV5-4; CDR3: CASSSTGYEQYF; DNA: TGTGCCAGCAGCTCTACAGGGTACGAGCAGTACTTC
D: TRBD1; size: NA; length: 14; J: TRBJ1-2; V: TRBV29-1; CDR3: CSVEDNRGVYGYTF; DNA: TGCAGCGTTGAAGACAACAGGGGAGTCTATGGCTACACCTTC
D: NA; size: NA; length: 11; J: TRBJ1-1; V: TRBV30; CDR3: CAWKRNTEAFF; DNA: TGTGCCTGGAAGCGGAACACTGAAGCTTTCTTT
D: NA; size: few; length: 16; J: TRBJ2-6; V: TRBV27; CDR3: CASSFTTRAGANVLTF; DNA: TGTGCCAGCAGTTTCACTACACGAGCTGGGGCCAACGTCCTGACTTTC
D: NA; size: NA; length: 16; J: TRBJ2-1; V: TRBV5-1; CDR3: CASSPNSGGAGNEQFF; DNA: TGCGCCAGCAGCCCGAATTCTGGGGGCGCGGGCAATGAGCAGTTCTTC
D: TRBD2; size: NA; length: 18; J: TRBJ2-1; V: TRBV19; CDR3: CASSIDAPGLAGKDEQFF; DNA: TGTGCCAGTAGTATAGATGCTCCGGGACTAGCGGGAAAGGACGAGCAGTTCTTC
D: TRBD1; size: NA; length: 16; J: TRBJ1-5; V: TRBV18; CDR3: CASSPLDRGYTQPQHF; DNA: TGTGCCAGCTCACCACTCGACAGGGGGTATACTCAGCCCCAGCATTTT
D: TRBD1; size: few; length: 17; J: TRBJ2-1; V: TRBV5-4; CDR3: CASSRDRSLTIRNEQFF; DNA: TGTGCCAGCAGCCGGGACAGGAGCCTCACTATTCGCAATGAGCAGTTCTTC